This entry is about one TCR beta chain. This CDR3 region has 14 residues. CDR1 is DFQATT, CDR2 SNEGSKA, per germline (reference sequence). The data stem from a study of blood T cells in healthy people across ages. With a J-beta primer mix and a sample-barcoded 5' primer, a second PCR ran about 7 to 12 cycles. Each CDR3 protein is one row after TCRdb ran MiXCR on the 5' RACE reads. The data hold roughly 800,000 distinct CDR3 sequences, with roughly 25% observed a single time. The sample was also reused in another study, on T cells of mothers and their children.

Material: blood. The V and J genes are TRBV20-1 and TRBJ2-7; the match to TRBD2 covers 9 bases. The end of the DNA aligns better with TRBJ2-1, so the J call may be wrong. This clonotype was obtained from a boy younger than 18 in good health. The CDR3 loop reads CSARRAGGRNEQFF. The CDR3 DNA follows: TGCAGTGCTAGACGGGCGGGAGGGAGAAATGAGCAGTTCTTC.